These 6 T cell receptor beta chains came from one sample sequenced in a study of control samples from healthy donors and cancer patients. Measured with immunoSEQ multiplex PCR; TCRdb has only the in-frame clones, and not every one. The sample contains about 140,000 clones, around 86% of which appear only once. The source material was blood. Source of these receptors: a man in his thirties or forties in good health.

The gene calls are TRBV11-3 and TRBJ1-5; D is unclear. Germline CDR1 is SGHNT and CDR2 is YENEEA. This CDR3 region has 13 residues. V was pared by 0 bases and J by 3 bases, with 3 bases between. The CDR3 spells CASSLETNQPQHF. CDR3 DNA sequence: TGTGCCAGCAGCTTAGAGACCAATCAGCCCCAGCATTTT.

This chain links TRBV5-6 with TRBJ1-5, with no clear D. The CDR3 has 12 amino acids. The ends were cut back, 0 bases at V and 6 bases at J, with 4 bases in the middle. CDR1 and CDR2 from the germline V gene are SGHDT and YYEEEE. The CDR3 spells CASSLDGQPQHF. For the CDR3, the DNA is TGTGCCAGCAGCTTGGACGGTCAGCCCCAGCATTTT.

This clone has only a few counts. This chain joins TRBV29-1 and TRBJ2-1, with D tentatively TRBD2 (5 bases). CDR1 is SQVTM, CDR2 ANQGSEA, per germline. The CDR3 runs 11 residues. Trimming took off 4 bases at V and 8 bases at J, with 9 bases between the two ends. CDR3 DNA: TGCAGCGTTGCGGGGTTGGATGAGCAGTTCTTC. Protein product: CSVAGLDEQFF.

The chain joins TRBV27 to TRBJ2-5, with a possible D match to TRBD2 (11 bases). The V gene lost 6 bases and the J gene lost 3 bases, with 35 bases spanning the gap. Looked up from germline, CDR1 is MNHEY and CDR2 is SMNVEV (reference sequence). The CDR3 runs to 21 residues. The chain's CDR3 is CASRPHFGTGALAGVKETQYF. In DNA form, the CDR3 reads TGTGCCAGCAGACCGCATTTCGGGACAGGGGCACTAGCGGGAGTGAAAGAGACCCAGTACTTC.

The chain uses TRBV21-1 and TRBJ2-7; TRBD1 is the table's D call and was not checked against the DNA. TRBV21-1 is a pseudogene locus. CDR3 length: 16 amino acids. In DNA, the CDR3 is TGTGCCAGCAGCAAAGGGGCAGGAGACAGCTCCTACGAGCAGTACTTC. It encodes CASSKGAGDSSYEQYF.

The genes are TRBV5-1 and TRBJ2-3, with 12 bases fitting TRBD2. V was pared by 2 bases and J by 6 bases, with 4 bases of the junction left unmatched. The CDR3 has 15 residues. CDR1 is SGHRS, CDR2 YFSETQ, per germline. CDR3 coding DNA: TGCGCCAGCAGCTTCATAACTAGCGGGGGGGATACGCAGTATTTT. This translates into CASSFITSGGDTQYF.